The 6 T cell receptor beta chains in this list originate from one sample, sequenced in a study of monozygotic twins with inflammatory bowel disease. TCRdb reanalyzed the 5' RACE reads, giving one entry per CDR3 protein sequence and no DNA. Its table records approximately 150,000 distinct CDR3 sequences. The sequenced material came from blood. These receptors originate from a human donor with ulcerative colitis or Crohn's disease, or a healthy co-twin of an affected twin (not recorded which).

The chain links TRBV20-1 to TRBJ2-7; TCRdb proposes TRBD2, but this gene call is untestable without DNA. CDR3 length equals 14 residues. Germline V gene data show CDR1 as DFQATT and CDR2 as SNEGSKA (reference sequence). CDR3 sequence: CSATTSISAYEQYF.

The J gene is TRBJ1-6, the V gene TRBV20-1; TCRdb calls TRBD1, which cannot be checked without DNA. The germline CDR1 and CDR2 sequences are DFQATT and SNEGSKA (reference sequence). The CDR3 has 14 amino acids. CDR3: CSARPLGADSPLHF.

The V gene is TRBV11-2, the J gene TRBJ2-7. The CDR3 length is 15 residues. CDR1 is SGHAT, CDR2 FQNNGV, per germline. CDR3 in amino acids: CASSLGVETFYEQYF.

This chain connects TRBV5-5 to TRBJ1-2. The CDR3 is 12 residues long. Germline V gene sequence: CDR1 SGHKS, CDR2 YYEKEE (reference sequence). This chain's CDR3 is CASSPGLYGYTF.

This sequence joins TRBV2 and TRBJ1-1; the D call from TCRdb, TRBD1, cannot be confirmed without DNA. Germline-derived CDR1 and CDR2 are SNHLY and FYNNEI. The CDR3 is 15 residues long. CDR3 sequence: CASSESYRLNTEAFF.

The chain recombines TRBV19 with TRBJ1-5. Germline-derived CDR1 and CDR2 are LNHDA and SQIVND (reference sequence). The CDR3 runs 13 residues. The CDR3 is CASSFGALRPQHF.